This TCR beta chain was sequenced during a study of CD8 T cells in Susac syndrome. Overall study context: Of the sequenced Susac syndrome patients, 5 or 6 had active disease and roughly eight were in remission. Patients with Susac syndrome were therapy-naive, on corticosteroids, or on intravenous immunoglobulin alone at the time that blood was drawn.

After extraction with the RNeasy kit, roughly 0.45 to 1 ug of the RNA was reverse transcribed using random hexamers. Amplification of TCR beta CDR3 was carried out by immunoSEQ multiplex PCR, which covered 54 Vbeta and 13 Jbeta segments. From the immunoSEQ multiplex PCR reads, TCRdb called clonotypes with MiXCR, one entry per CDR3 protein. The table includes approximately 260,000 distinct CDR3 sequences, 90% to 96% detected once. V was cut by 2 bases and J by 3 bases, with 8 bases left in between. This CDR3 comprises 13 residues. The germline V gene has CDR1 SGHTA and CDR2 FQGNSA. The TEMRA cells underwent FACS enrichment, while the CD8+ and CD4+ T cells underwent negative isolation.

The origin of this receptor is a human donor with Susac syndrome. The genes are TRBV7-2 and TRBJ2-7; D is undetermined. Sequenced material: CD4+ T cells from PBMCs. CDR3: CASSLSVNYEQYF. The CDR3 coding sequence is TGTGCCAGCAGCTTATCGGTAAACTACGAGCAGTACTTC.